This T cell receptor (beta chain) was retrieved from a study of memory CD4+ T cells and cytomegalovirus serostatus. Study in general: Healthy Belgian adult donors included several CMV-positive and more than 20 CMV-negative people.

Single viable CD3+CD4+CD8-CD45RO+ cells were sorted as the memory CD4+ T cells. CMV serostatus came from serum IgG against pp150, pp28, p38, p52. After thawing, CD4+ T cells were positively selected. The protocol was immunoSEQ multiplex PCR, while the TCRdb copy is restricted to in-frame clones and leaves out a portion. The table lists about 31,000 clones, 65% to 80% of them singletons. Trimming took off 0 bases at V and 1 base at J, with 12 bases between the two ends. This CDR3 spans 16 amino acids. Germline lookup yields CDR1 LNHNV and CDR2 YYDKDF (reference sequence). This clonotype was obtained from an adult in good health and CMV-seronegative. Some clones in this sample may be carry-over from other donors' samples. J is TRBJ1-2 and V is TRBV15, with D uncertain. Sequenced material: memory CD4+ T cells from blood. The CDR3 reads CATSREGGSFNYGYTF. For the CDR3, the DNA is TGTGCCACCAGCAGAGAAGGCGGGAGCTTTAACTATGGCTACACCTTC.